This T cell receptor (beta chain) was sequenced for a study of shared clonotypes between healthy human individuals. Each subset's genomic DNA was split evenly across several immunoSEQ plates. In the original analysis: There were no quality scores in the junction-only immunoSEQ sequences, so filtering differed. The table came from immunoSEQ multiplex PCR; TCRdb's copy has only in-frame clones and leaves some out. That table is the source of V, J and clone size, and D and trimming were worked out from the DNA. In the table there are some 2 million clones, approximately 94% of which are singletons. CD45RO-negative cells were positively selected for CCR7, leaving out terminally differentiated effector memory CD45RA+ cells. Only Caucasian adults living in Nashville, Tennessee made up the donor group. The germline CDR1 and CDR2 sequences are MNHEY and SMNVEV (reference sequence). Trimming removed 0 bases from V and 1 base from J; junction bases left unmatched: 4. The CDR3 sequence is 16 residues long.

Sample: naive CD8+ T cells sorted from blood. J is TRBJ2-5 and V is TRBV27; 8 positions agree with TRBD1. This clonotype was sampled from a man younger than 35 in good health. The CDR3 region is CASSLSGQGPQETQYF. In DNA form, the CDR3 reads TGTGCCAGCAGTTTATCCGGACAGGGCCCCCAAGAGACCCAGTACTTC.